This TCR beta chain was identified in a study of tumor-infiltrating lymphocytes in primary liver carcinoma. As to this clonotype: The junction departs from germline at one end; a sequencing error may be responsible.

Synthesis of TCR beta cDNA was carried out from about 540 ng total RNA with a constant-region primer. For TCR beta, libraries were produced by three nested multiplex PCR rounds using slightly modified ARM-PCR. For about 11 cycles apiece, the opening two PCR rounds ran with TRBV1-TRBV30 forward primers and a C-beta reverse primer. TCRdb fed the multiplex PCR reads into MiXCR, producing one record per CDR3 protein. The repertoire holds some 190,000 distinct CDR3 sequences, with around four fifths as singletons. Without any cell sorting, roughly 20-30 mg of bulk tissue yielded co-extracted RNA and DNA. Per germline, CDR1 LGHNA and CDR2 YSLEER. CDR3 length equals 15 residues.

What was sequenced was tumor tissue from primary liver carcinoma. The V gene is TRBV4-3, the J gene TRBJ2-5, with D possibly being TRBD2 (6 bases). This sequence originates from a man between 40 and 49 years old with primary liver carcinoma and hepatitis B virus infection. In nucleotides, the CDR3 is TGCGACAGCAGGCAAGAGGGACTGCCGTCTGAGACCCAGTACTTC. Encoded protein: CDSRQEGLPSETQYF.